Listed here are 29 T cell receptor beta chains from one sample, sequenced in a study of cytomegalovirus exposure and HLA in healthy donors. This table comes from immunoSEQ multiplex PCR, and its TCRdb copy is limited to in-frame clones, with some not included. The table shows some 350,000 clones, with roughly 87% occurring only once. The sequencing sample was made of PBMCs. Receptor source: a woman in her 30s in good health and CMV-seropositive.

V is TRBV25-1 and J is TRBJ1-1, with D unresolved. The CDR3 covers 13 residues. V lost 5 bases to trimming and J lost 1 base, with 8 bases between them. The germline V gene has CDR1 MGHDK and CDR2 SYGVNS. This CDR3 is CASSSLRNTEAFF. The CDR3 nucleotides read TGTGCCAGCAGTTCGTTGAGGAACACTGAAGCTTTCTTT.

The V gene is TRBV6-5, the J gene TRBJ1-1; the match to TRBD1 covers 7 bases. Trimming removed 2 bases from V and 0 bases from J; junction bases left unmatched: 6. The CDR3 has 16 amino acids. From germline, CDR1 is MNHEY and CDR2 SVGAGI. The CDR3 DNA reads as TGTGCCAGCAGTTACCGGGACAGCGTCTTGAACACTGAAGCTTTCTTT. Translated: CASSYRDSVLNTEAFF.

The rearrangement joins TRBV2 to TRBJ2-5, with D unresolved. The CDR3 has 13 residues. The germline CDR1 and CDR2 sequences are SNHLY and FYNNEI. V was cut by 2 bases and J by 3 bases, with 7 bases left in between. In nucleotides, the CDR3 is TGTGCCAGCAGTGAATGGGGAAAAGAGACCCAGTACTTC. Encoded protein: CASSEWGKETQYF.

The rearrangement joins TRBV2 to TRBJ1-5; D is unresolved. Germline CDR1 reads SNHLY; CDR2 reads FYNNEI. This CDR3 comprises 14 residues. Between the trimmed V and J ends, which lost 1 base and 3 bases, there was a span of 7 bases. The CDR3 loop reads CASSEVGTNQPQHF. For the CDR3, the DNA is TGTGCCAGCAGTGAAGTGGGTACCAATCAGCCCCAGCATTTT.

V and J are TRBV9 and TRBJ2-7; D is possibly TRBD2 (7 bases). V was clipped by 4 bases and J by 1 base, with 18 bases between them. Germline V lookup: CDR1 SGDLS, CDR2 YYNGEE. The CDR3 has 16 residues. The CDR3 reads CASSSPRGGPSYEQYF. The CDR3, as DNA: TGTGCCAGCAGCTCTCCTAGGGGGGGACCGTCCTACGAGCAGTACTTC.

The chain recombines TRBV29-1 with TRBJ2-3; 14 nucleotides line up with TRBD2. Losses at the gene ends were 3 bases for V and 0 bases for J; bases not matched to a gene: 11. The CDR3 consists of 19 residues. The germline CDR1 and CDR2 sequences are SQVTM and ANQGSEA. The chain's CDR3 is CSVDSLGLAGESSTDTQYF. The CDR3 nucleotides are TGCAGCGTTGATAGTTTGGGACTAGCGGGAGAATCTAGCACAGATACGCAGTATTTT.

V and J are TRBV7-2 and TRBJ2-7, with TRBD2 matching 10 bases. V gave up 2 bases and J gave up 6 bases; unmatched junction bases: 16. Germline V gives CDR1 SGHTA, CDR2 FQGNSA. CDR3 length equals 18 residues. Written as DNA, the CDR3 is TGTGCCAGCAGCTTACAGAGGCGGACTAGCGGTCCTACGAGCGAGCAGTACTTC. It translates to CASSLQRRTSGPTSEQYF. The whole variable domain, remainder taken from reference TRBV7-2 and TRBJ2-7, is GAGVSQSPSNKVTEKGKDVELRCDPISGHTALYWYRQSLGQGLEFLIYFQGNSAPDKSGLPSDRFSAERTGGSVSTLTIQRTQQEDSAVYLCASSLQRRTSGPTSEQYFGPGTRLTVT.

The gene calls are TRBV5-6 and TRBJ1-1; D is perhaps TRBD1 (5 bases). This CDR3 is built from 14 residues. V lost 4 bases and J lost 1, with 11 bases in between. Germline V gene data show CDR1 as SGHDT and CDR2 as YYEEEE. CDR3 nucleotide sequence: TGTGCCAGCAGCGCAGACAGAGCGAACACTGAAGCTTTCTTT. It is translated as CASSADRANTEAFF.

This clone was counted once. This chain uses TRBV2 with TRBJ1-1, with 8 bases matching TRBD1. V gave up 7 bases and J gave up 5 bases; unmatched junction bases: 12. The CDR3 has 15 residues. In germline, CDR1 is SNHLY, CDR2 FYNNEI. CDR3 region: CASTRTGLGWTEAFF. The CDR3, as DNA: TGTGCCAGCACCAGGACAGGGTTAGGTTGGACTGAAGCTTTCTTT. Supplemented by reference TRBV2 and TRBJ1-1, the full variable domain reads EPEVTQTPSHQVTQMGQEVILRCVPISNHLYFYWYRQILGQKVEFLVSFYNNEISEKSEIFDDQFSVERPDGSNFTLKIRSTKLEDSAMYFCASTRTGLGWTEAFFGQGTRLTVV.

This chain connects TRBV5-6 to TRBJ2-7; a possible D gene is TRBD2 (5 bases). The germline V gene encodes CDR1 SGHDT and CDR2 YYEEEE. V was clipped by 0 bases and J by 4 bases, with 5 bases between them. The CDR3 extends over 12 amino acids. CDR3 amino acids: CASSLERYEQYF. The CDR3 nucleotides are TGTGCCAGCAGCTTGGAGCGGTACGAGCAGTACTTC.

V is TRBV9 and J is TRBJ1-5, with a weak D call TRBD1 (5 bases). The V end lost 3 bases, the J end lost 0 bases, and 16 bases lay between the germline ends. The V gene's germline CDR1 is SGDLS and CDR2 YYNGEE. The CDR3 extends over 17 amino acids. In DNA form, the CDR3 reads TGTGCCAGCAGCGCCGGTGGGGACGGAAATAGCAATCAGCCCCAGCATTTT. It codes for CASSAGGDGNSNQPQHF.

CDR3 nucleotides: TGTGCCAGCAGCGTAAGCGGGGAGGGGGTACTGTTTTTT. This codes for CASSVSGEGVLFF. The chain recombines TRBV9 with TRBJ1-4; TRBD1 might be the D (6 bases). From germline, CDR1 is SGDLS and CDR2 YYNGEE. V gave up 1 base and J gave up 13 bases, with 14 bases separating them. The CDR3 covers 13 residues. Full variable domain (outside the CDR3, taken from reference TRBV9 and TRBJ1-4): DSGVTQTPKHLITATGQRVTLRCSPRSGDLSVYWYQQSLDQGLQFLIQYYNGEERAKGNILERFSAQQFPDLHSELNLSSLELGDSALYFCASSVSGEGVLFFGSGTQLSVL.

The CDR3 region is CASSPTTGSYNEQFF. In DNA, the CDR3 is TGTGCCAGCAGCCCTACTACCGGCTCCTACAATGAGCAGTTCTTC. The chain links TRBV25-1 to TRBJ2-1; D is ambiguous. V lost 6 bases to trimming and J lost 0 bases, with 12 bases between them. Germline V lookup: CDR1 MGHDK, CDR2 SYGVNS. This CDR3 spans 15 amino acids.

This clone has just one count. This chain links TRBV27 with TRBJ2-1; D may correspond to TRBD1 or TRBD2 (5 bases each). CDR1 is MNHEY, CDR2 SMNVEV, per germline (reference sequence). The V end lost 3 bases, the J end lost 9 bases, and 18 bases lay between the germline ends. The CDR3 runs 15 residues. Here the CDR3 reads CASSFRGDWTGEQFF. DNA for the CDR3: TGTGCCAGCAGTTTCCGGGGCGATTGGACCGGTGAGCAGTTCTTC.

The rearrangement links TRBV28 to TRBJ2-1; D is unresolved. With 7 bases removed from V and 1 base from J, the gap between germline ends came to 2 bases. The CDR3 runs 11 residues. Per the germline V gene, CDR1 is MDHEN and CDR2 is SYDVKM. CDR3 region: CASNSYNEQFF. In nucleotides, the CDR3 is TGTGCCAGCAATTCCTACAATGAGCAGTTCTTC.

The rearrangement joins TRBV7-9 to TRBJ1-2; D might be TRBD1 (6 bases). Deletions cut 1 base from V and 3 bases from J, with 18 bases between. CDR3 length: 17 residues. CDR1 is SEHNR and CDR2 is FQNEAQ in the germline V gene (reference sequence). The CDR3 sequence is CASSLGGHRERDYGYTF. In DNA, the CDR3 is TGTGCCAGCAGCTTAGGGGGGCACAGGGAAAGGGACTATGGCTACACCTTC. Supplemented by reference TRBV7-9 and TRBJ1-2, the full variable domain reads DTGVSQNPRHKITKRGQNVTFRCDPISEHNRLYWYRQTLGQGPEFLTYFQNEAQLEKSRLLSDRFSAERPKGSFSTLEIQRTEQGDSAMYLCASSLGGHRERDYGYTFGSGTRLTVV.

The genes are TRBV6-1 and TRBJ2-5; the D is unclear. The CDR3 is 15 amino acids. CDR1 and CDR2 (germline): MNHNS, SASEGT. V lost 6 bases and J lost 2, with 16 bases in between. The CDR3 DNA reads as TGTGCCAGCAGCCCCACGGCAGCCTCACAAGAGACCCAGTACTTC. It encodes CASSPTAASQETQYF.

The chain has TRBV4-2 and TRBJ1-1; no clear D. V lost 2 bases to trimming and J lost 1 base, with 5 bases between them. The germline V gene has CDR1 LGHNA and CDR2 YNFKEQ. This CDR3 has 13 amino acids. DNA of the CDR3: TGTGCCAGCAGCCAACTCAGGAACACTGAAGCTTTCTTT. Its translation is CASSQLRNTEAFF.

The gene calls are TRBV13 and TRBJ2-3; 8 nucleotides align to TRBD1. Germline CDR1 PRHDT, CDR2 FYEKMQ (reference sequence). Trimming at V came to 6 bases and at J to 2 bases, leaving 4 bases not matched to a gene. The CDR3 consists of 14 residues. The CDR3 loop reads CASRLTGVTDTQYF. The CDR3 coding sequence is TGTGCCAGCAGGCTGACAGGGGTCACAGATACGCAGTATTTT.

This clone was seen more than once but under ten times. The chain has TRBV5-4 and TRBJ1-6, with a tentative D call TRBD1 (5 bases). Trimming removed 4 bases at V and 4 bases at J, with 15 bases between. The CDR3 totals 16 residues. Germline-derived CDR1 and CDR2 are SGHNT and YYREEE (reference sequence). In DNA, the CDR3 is TGTGCCAGCAGCCCACCCGACGGGGGGTATAATTCACCCCTCCACTTT. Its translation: CASSPPDGGYNSPLHF.

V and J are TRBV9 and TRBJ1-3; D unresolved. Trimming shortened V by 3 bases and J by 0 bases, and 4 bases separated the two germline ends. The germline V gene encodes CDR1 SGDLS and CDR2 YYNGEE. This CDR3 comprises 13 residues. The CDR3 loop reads CASSGYSGNTIYF. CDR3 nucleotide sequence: TGTGCCAGCAGCGGATACTCTGGAAACACCATATATTTT.

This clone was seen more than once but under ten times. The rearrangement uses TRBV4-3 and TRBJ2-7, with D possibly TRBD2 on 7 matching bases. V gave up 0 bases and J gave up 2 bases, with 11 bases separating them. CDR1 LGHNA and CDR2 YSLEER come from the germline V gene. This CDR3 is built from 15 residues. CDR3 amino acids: CASSQEEGGPYEQYF. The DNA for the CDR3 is TGCGCCAGCAGCCAAGAGGAGGGGGGGCCCTACGAGCAGTACTTC.

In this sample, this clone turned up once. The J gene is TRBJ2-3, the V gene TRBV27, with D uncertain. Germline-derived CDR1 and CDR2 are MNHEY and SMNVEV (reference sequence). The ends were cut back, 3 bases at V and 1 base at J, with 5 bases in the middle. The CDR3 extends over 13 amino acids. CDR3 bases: TGTGCCAGCAGTTTTGGGGGCACAGATACGCAGTATTTT. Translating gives CASSFGGTDTQYF.

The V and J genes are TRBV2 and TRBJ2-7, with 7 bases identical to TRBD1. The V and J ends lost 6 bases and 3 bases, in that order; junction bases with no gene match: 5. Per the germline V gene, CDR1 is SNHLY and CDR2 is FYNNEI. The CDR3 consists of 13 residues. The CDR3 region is CASSPGTDYEQYF. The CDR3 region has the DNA TGTGCCAGCAGCCCCGGGACAGACTACGAGCAGTACTTC.

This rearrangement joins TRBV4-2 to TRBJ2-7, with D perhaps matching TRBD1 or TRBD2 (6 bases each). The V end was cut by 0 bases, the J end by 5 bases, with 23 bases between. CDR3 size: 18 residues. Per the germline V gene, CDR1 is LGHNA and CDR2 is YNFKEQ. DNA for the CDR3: TGTGCCAGCAGCCAAGAAGGGGTGGGGGGCTCCGGTGGTGACGAGCAGTACTTC. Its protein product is CASSQEGVGGSGGDEQYF.

The CDR3 is CASSLSRTSGVSGANVLTF. Written as DNA, the CDR3 is TGTGCCAGCAGCTTATCCCGGACTAGCGGGGTATCTGGGGCCAACGTCCTGACTTTC. This rearrangement joins TRBV7-8 to TRBJ2-6; 12 bases match TRBD2. V lost 2 bases to trimming and J lost 1 base; unmatched junction nucleotides: 6. Germline V CDR1 and CDR2: SGHVS, FQNEAQ. The CDR3 contains 19 residues.

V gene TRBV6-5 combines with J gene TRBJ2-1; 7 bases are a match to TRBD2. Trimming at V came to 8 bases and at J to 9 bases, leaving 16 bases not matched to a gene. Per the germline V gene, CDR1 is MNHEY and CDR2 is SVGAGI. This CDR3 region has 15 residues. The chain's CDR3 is CASGFGGNSGGEQFF. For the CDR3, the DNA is TGTGCCAGCGGCTTCGGGGGGAATAGTGGTGGTGAGCAGTTCTTC.

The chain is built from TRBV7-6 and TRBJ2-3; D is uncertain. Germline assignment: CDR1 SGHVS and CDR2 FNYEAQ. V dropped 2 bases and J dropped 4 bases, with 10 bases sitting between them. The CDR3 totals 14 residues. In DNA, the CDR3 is TGTGCCAGCAGCTTATACCCGACGGCAGATACGCAGTATTTT. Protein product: CASSLYPTADTQYF.

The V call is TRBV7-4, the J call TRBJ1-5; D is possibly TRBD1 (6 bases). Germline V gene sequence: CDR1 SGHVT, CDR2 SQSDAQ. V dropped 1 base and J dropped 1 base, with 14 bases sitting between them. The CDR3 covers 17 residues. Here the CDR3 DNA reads TGTGCCAGCAGCTTAGTGGATGGTGACAGGAGCAATCAGCCCCAGCATTTT. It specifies CASSLVDGDRSNQPQHF.